Each of the 7 T cell receptor beta chains below was sequenced from the same sample in a study of cytomegalovirus exposure and HLA in healthy donors. 13 Jbeta primers and 60 Vbeta primers were used for the PCR. Profiling relied on immunoSEQ multiplex PCR, and the TCRdb table lists in-frame clones only, not all of them. Found here are roughly 97,000 clones, around 73% of them singletons; the top ten hold under 4.5%. Source material: PBMCs. The receptors come from a man in his forties in good health and CMV-seronegative.

The gene calls are TRBV2 and TRBJ2-2, with D perhaps matching TRBD2 (5 bases). V was shortened by 8 bases and J by 7 bases, with 11 bases between the two germline ends. Germline V gene data show CDR1 as SNHLY and CDR2 as FYNNEI. This CDR3 region has 12 residues. CDR3 DNA: TGTGCCAGCCCCCGGGCGGGCGGGGAGCTGTTTTTT. Translated: CASPRAGGELFF.

The J gene is TRBJ2-7, the V gene TRBV29-1; a possible D gene is TRBD2 (6 bases). The CDR3 contains 12 residues. Germline loops: CDR1 SQVTM, CDR2 ANQGSEA. With 4 bases removed from V and 6 bases from J, the gap between germline ends came to 13 bases. The CDR3 spells CSVVGTPSEQYF. The CDR3 region has the DNA TGCAGCGTTGTCGGGACTCCCTCCGAGCAGTACTTC.

Details on this clone: Other DNA sequences of this sample code for an identical CDR3. The rearrangement uses TRBV29-1 and TRBJ2-5, with 7 bases identical to TRBD1. Per the germline V gene, CDR1 is SQVTM and CDR2 is ANQGSEA. CDR3 length: 13 amino acids. After removal of 4 bases from V and 10 bases from J, the junction contained 12 bases not matched to a gene. The CDR3 is CSVAAGTADFQYF. The CDR3 nucleotides are TGCAGCGTTGCGGCCGGGACAGCGGACTTCCAGTACTTC. The full variable domain, completed using reference TRBV29-1 and TRBJ2-5, is SAVISQKPSRDICQRGTSLTIQCQVDSQVTMMFWYRQQPGQSLTLIATANQGSEATYESGFVIDKFPISRPNLTFSTLTVSNMSPEDSSIYLCSVAAGTADFQYFGPGTRLLVL.

Concerning this clone: A much larger clone is a single base away; this may be a read error. The J gene is TRBJ2-3, the V gene TRBV2; unclear D gene. Germline CDR1 is SNHLY and CDR2 is FYNNEI. Between the trimmed V and J ends, which lost 6 bases and 1 base, there was a span of 8 bases. CDR3 length equals 13 residues. As DNA, the CDR3 is TGTGCCAGCAGCCTCCAGGGCACAGATACGCAGTATTTT. The encoded protein is CASSLQGTDTQYF. Combining the CDR3 with reference TRBV2 and TRBJ2-3 gives the whole variable domain EPEVTQTPSHQVTQMGQEVILRCVPISNHLYFYWYRQILGQKVEFLVSFYNNEISEKSEIFDDQFSVERPDGSNFTLKIRSTKLEDSAMYFCASSLQGTDTQYFGPGTRLTVL.

The rearrangement uses TRBV7-9 and TRBJ2-5; 9 nucleotides align to TRBD2. Per germline, CDR1 SEHNR and CDR2 FQNEAQ (reference sequence). The CDR3 covers 15 residues. V lost 5 bases, J lost 4 bases, and 8 bases stayed unmatched. The CDR3 loop reads CASSRGGGGGETQYF. The CDR3 bases are TGTGCCAGCAGCCGAGGCGGGGGGGGAGGAGAGACCCAGTACTTC.

J is TRBJ1-3 and V is TRBV4-1; TRBD1 matches at 9 bases. The CDR3 runs 17 residues. Germline V CDR1 and CDR2: MGHRA, YSYEKL. V lost 3 bases to trimming and J lost 1 base; unmatched junction nucleotides: 7. Here the CDR3 reads CASSQGQGRGSGNTIYF. The CDR3 DNA reads as TGCGCCAGCAGCCAGGGACAGGGAAGGGGGTCTGGAAACACCATATATTTT.

The rearrangement joins TRBV2 to TRBJ2-6; a weak D match, TRBD1 (5 bases). Germline lookup yields CDR1 SNHLY and CDR2 FYNNEI. The CDR3 has 15 amino acids. The V and J ends lost 2 bases and 2 bases respectively, with 7 bases between them. CDR3 in DNA: TGTGCCAGCAGTGAACAGGGCACTGGGGCCAACGTCCTGACTTTC. It specifies CASSEQGTGANVLTF. Drawing the rest from reference TRBV2 and TRBJ2-6, the complete variable domain is EPEVTQTPSHQVTQMGQEVILRCVPISNHLYFYWYRQILGQKVEFLVSFYNNEISEKSEIFDDQFSVERPDGSNFTLKIRSTKLEDSAMYFCASSEQGTGANVLTFGAGSRLTVL.